The subject of this entry is one T cell receptor (beta chain). Its specificity is unknown. Deletions cut 0 bases from V and 4 bases from J, with 5 bases between. Germline V gene lookup returns CDR1 LGHNA and CDR2 YSLEER. CDR3 length: 13 amino acids. Via MiXCR, TCRdb re-called the RT-PCR reads, giving one row per CDR3 protein. Here the sample spans under 800,000 distinct CDR3 sequences, approximately 15% being singletons. These data belong to a study of response to subunit inactivated influenza vaccine. The study, taken as a whole, reports: After each seasonal influenza vaccination, few new T cells are recruited, the authors suggested.

The chain joins TRBV4-3 to TRBJ2-3; D gene unclear. The sequence was collected from a man aged 45 to 65 who received an inactivated influenza vaccine. The specimen was PBMCs from blood, collected approximately 15 days before vaccination. CDR3 DNA: TGCGCCAGCAGCCAAGAATATGCAGATACGCAGTATTTT. Its translation is CASSQEYADTQYF.